Sequencing of this TCR beta chain was carried out in a study of response to subunit inactivated influenza vaccine. This clonotype came up a few times. Antigen: not known. Study-wide results and caveats: Authors suggested each seasonal influenza vaccination recruits few new T cells.

MiXCR, run by TCRdb on the RT-PCR reads, gives a single entry per CDR3 protein. The sample consists of roughly 700,000 distinct CDR3 sequences, around 16% of them appearing once. The germline gives CDR1 SQVTM, CDR2 ANQGSEA. With 5 bases removed from V and 1 base from J, the gap between germline ends came to 14 bases. The CDR3 covers 15 residues. This clonotype originated in a man aged 45 to 65 who received an inactivated influenza vaccine. Sample: PBMCs from blood, taken roughly 12 days after vaccination. V gene TRBV29-1 combines with J gene TRBJ2-2; D is perhaps TRBD1 (6 bases). CDR3 sequence: CSVMPGTQNTGELFF. CDR3 sequence (DNA): TGCAGCGTTATGCCCGGGACACAGAACACCGGGGAGCTGTTTTTT.